Listed below are T cell receptor beta chains from one sample, sequenced in a study of blood T cell repertoires in COVID-19. The assay was immunoSEQ multiplex PCR, and TCRdb's table has in-frame clones only and misses some. The repertoire includes 61,000 or so clones, 85% to 90% of them detected once, and under 20% sits in the top ten. The sample taken for sequencing was peripheral blood. The receptors were gathered from an elderly woman with active COVID-19. The CDR3 runs from the conserved cysteine through the conserved F or W. Each record gives: clone size, J gene, D gene, V gene, CDR3 length, CDR3 protein, CDR3 DNA. A D gene is named only where the DNA matches it firmly. The listing skips clone size in some rows; elsewhere it reads once, few, many or a size class.

clone_size: NA; j_call: TRBJ2-3; d_call: TRBD2; v_call: TRBV5-4; cdr3_length: 15; cdr3_aa: CASSDQRGGGDTQYF; cdr3_nt: TGTGCCAGCAGCGATCAGCGGGGGGGCGGGGATACGCAGTATTTT
clone_size: NA; j_call: TRBJ2-1; d_call: TRBD2; v_call: TRBV5-1; cdr3_length: 15; cdr3_aa: CASSKRTSGHNEQFF; cdr3_nt: TGCGCCAGCAGCAAAAGGACTAGCGGCCACAATGAGCAGTTCTTC
clone_size: NA; j_call: TRBJ1-2; d_call: TRBD1; v_call: TRBV6-2/TRBV6-3; cdr3_length: 13; cdr3_aa: CASSRTGSYGYTF; cdr3_nt: TGTGCCAGCAGTAGGACAGGGAGTTATGGCTACACCTTC
clone_size: NA; j_call: TRBJ1-1; d_call: NA; v_call: TRBV10-2; cdr3_length: 12; cdr3_aa: CASSEGDTEAFF; cdr3_nt: TGCGCCAGCAGTGAGGGAGACACTGAAGCTTTCTTT
clone_size: NA; j_call: TRBJ2-2; d_call: TRBD2; v_call: TRBV6-5; cdr3_length: 14; cdr3_aa: CASRERGGHGELFF; cdr3_nt: TGTGCCAGCAGGGAGCGGGGGGGCCACGGGGAGCTGTTTTTT
clone_size: NA; j_call: TRBJ2-3; d_call: NA; v_call: TRBV7-2; cdr3_length: 14; cdr3_aa: CASSSDWGTDTRYF; cdr3_nt: TGTGCCAGCAGCTCGGATTGGGGCACAGATACGCGGTATTTT
clone_size: NA; j_call: TRBJ2-1; d_call: TRBD2; v_call: TRBV27; cdr3_length: 16; cdr3_aa: CASSLASGGTYNEQFF; cdr3_nt: TGTGCCAGCAGTTTGGCTAGCGGGGGGACCTACAATGAGCAGTTCTTC
clone_size: NA; j_call: TRBJ1-1; d_call: NA; v_call: TRBV5-1; cdr3_length: 17; cdr3_aa: CASSLAGIGWGNTEAFF; cdr3_nt: TGCGCCAGCAGCTTGGCAGGTATCGGTTGGGGCAACACTGAAGCTTTCTTT
clone_size: NA; j_call: TRBJ2-5; d_call: NA; v_call: TRBV28; cdr3_length: 15; cdr3_aa: CASSPRQWFQETQYF; cdr3_nt: TGTGCCAGCAGTCCAAGACAGTGGTTCCAAGAGACCCAGTACTTC
clone_size: NA; j_call: TRBJ2-3; d_call: TRBD2; v_call: TRBV7-9; cdr3_length: 15; cdr3_aa: CASIKRGGNTDTQYF; cdr3_nt: TGTGCCAGCATCAAGCGGGGAGGAAATACAGATACGCAGTATTTT
clone_size: NA; j_call: TRBJ2-5; d_call: NA; v_call: TRBV2; cdr3_length: 15; cdr3_aa: CASSEWGGLQETQYF; cdr3_nt: TGTGCCAGCAGTGAATGGGGGGGCCTACAAGAGACCCAGTACTTC
clone_size: NA; j_call: TRBJ2-1; d_call: NA; v_call: TRBV3-1/TRBV3-2; cdr3_length: 18; cdr3_aa: CASSQERRGRSSYNEQFF; cdr3_nt: TGTGCCAGCAGCCAAGAGAGGAGGGGACGCAGCTCCTACAATGAGCAGTTCTTC
clone_size: NA; j_call: TRBJ2-2; d_call: NA; v_call: TRBV7-2; cdr3_length: 15; cdr3_aa: CATKGGATNTGELFF; cdr3_nt: TGTGCCACCAAGGGGGGGGCAACGAACACCGGGGAGCTGTTTTTT
clone_size: NA; j_call: TRBJ1-2; d_call: TRBD1; v_call: TRBV28; cdr3_length: 12; cdr3_aa: CATADRNYGYTF; cdr3_nt: TGTGCCACCGCGGACAGGAACTATGGCTACACCTTC
clone_size: NA; j_call: TRBJ2-7; d_call: TRBD1; v_call: TRBV4-1; cdr3_length: 16; cdr3_aa: CASSQDRGQGSYEQYF; cdr3_nt: TGCGCCAGCAGCCAAGATCGAGGACAGGGGTCCTACGAGCAGTACTTC
clone_size: few; j_call: TRBJ1-6; d_call: NA; v_call: TRBV27; cdr3_length: 14; cdr3_aa: CASGSVLRGSPLHF; cdr3_nt: TGTGCCAGCGGGTCCGTGCTTAGGGGTTCACCCCTCCACTTT
clone_size: NA; j_call: TRBJ2-3; d_call: TRBD1; v_call: TRBV7-6; cdr3_length: 16; cdr3_aa: CASSLGPDRSTDTQYF; cdr3_nt: TGTGCCAGCAGCTTAGGGCCGGACAGGAGCACAGATACGCAGTATTTT
clone_size: NA; j_call: TRBJ2-3; d_call: TRBD1; v_call: TRBV4-3; cdr3_length: 17; cdr3_aa: CASSQEFGQGGTDTQYF; cdr3_nt: TGCGCCAGCAGCCAAGAATTCGGGCAGGGGGGCACAGATACGCAGTATTTT
clone_size: NA; j_call: TRBJ1-5; d_call: NA; v_call: TRBV28; cdr3_length: 11; cdr3_aa: CASNSDQPQHF; cdr3_nt: TGTGCCAGCAATTCGGATCAGCCCCAGCATTTT
clone_size: NA; j_call: TRBJ1-1; d_call: NA; v_call: TRBV5-5; cdr3_length: 14; cdr3_aa: CASSQLEGIGEAFF; cdr3_nt: TGTGCCAGCAGCCAGCTGGAGGGGATAGGGGAAGCTTTCTTT
clone_size: NA; j_call: TRBJ2-7; d_call: NA; v_call: TRBV9; cdr3_length: 17; cdr3_aa: CASSERGEGPLPYEQYF; cdr3_nt: TGTGCCAGCAGCGAGAGGGGGGAGGGGCCCCTCCCCTACGAGCAGTACTTC
clone_size: NA; j_call: TRBJ1-1; d_call: TRBD1; v_call: TRBV11-3; cdr3_length: 13; cdr3_aa: CASSVQGSSVAFF; cdr3_nt: TGTGCCAGCAGCGTACAGGGGTCCAGCGTTGCTTTCTTT
clone_size: NA; j_call: TRBJ2-7; d_call: NA; v_call: TRBV6-6; cdr3_length: 13; cdr3_aa: CASSYEGEGEQYF; cdr3_nt: TGTGCCAGCAGTTACGAGGGGGAAGGCGAGCAGTACTTC
clone_size: NA; j_call: TRBJ2-5; d_call: TRBD2; v_call: TRBV5-1; cdr3_length: 16; cdr3_aa: CASSLSALAGQETQYF; cdr3_nt: TGCGCCAGCAGCTTGTCAGCTCTAGCGGGGCAAGAGACCCAGTACTTC
clone_size: NA; j_call: TRBJ2-3; d_call: NA; v_call: TRBV11-2; cdr3_length: 13; cdr3_aa: CASSLDRTDTQYF; cdr3_nt: TGTGCCAGCAGCTTAGACAGAACAGATACGCAGTATTTT
clone_size: NA; j_call: TRBJ1-5; d_call: TRBD1; v_call: TRBV19; cdr3_length: 17; cdr3_aa: CASSVLFGQGSNQPQHF; cdr3_nt: TGTGCCAGTAGTGTCCTCTTCGGACAGGGGAGCAATCAGCCCCAGCATTTT
clone_size: NA; j_call: TRBJ2-5; d_call: TRBD2; v_call: TRBV28; cdr3_length: 15; cdr3_aa: CASRVAEPGLAMVDF; cdr3_nt: TGTGCCAGCAGAGTCGCAGAGCCGGGACTAGCGATGGTGGACTTC
clone_size: NA; j_call: TRBJ1-4; d_call: NA; v_call: TRBV28; cdr3_length: 13; cdr3_aa: CASSLRTNEKLFF; cdr3_nt: TGTGCCAGCAGTTTGAGAACTAATGAAAAACTGTTTTTT
clone_size: NA; j_call: TRBJ2-3; d_call: TRBD2; v_call: TRBV5-1; cdr3_length: 17; cdr3_aa: CASSAGLAGPSTDTQYF; cdr3_nt: TGCGCCAGCAGCGCGGGACTAGCGGGGCCTAGCACAGATACGCAGTATTTT
clone_size: once; j_call: TRBJ2-1; d_call: TRBD2; v_call: TRBV28; cdr3_length: 16; cdr3_aa: CASSLGGGAYVNEQFF; cdr3_nt: TGTGCCAGCAGTTTGGGCGGGGGGGCCTATGTCAATGAGCAGTTCTTC
clone_size: NA; j_call: TRBJ1-2; d_call: NA; v_call: TRBV27; cdr3_length: 13; cdr3_aa: CASRTQGREGYTF; cdr3_nt: TGTGCCAGCCGTACACAGGGTCGGGAAGGCTACACCTTC
clone_size: once; j_call: TRBJ1-2; d_call: TRBD1; v_call: TRBV7-6; cdr3_length: 14; cdr3_aa: CASSLGQGVGGYTF; cdr3_nt: TGTGCCAGCAGCTTAGGCCAGGGGGTAGGAGGCTACACCTTC
clone_size: once; j_call: TRBJ1-1; d_call: NA; v_call: TRBV6-4; cdr3_length: 13; cdr3_aa: CASSVEFGENAFF; cdr3_nt: TGTGCCAGCAGTGTGGAGTTTGGAGAGAACGCTTTCTTT
clone_size: NA; j_call: TRBJ1-1; d_call: NA; v_call: TRBV27; cdr3_length: 14; cdr3_aa: CASSFYRENAEAFF; cdr3_nt: TGTGCCAGCAGTTTTTACAGGGAGAACGCTGAAGCTTTCTTT
clone_size: NA; j_call: TRBJ2-3; d_call: TRBD2; v_call: TRBV3-1/TRBV3-2; cdr3_length: 15; cdr3_aa: CASSQGLAGFDTQYF; cdr3_nt: TGTGCCAGCAGCCAAGGACTAGCGGGGTTTGATACGCAGTATTTT
clone_size: NA; j_call: TRBJ2-7; d_call: TRBD2; v_call: TRBV5-1; cdr3_length: 14; cdr3_aa: CASSQGLAGTHRYF; cdr3_nt: TGCGCCAGCAGCCAGGGACTAGCGGGGACACATAGGTACTTC
clone_size: NA; j_call: TRBJ1-3; d_call: NA; v_call: TRBV6-2/TRBV6-3; cdr3_length: 15; cdr3_aa: CASSYSGTSGNTIYF; cdr3_nt: TGTGCCAGCAGTTACTCAGGGACATCTGGAAACACCATATATTTT
clone_size: NA; j_call: TRBJ1-5; d_call: NA; v_call: TRBV6-4; cdr3_length: 14; cdr3_aa: CASRRLGSNQPQHF; cdr3_nt: TGTGCCAGCCGGAGGTTGGGTAGCAATCAGCCCCAGCATTTT
clone_size: NA; j_call: TRBJ1-2; d_call: TRBD1; v_call: TRBV28; cdr3_length: 14; cdr3_aa: CASSLVQGNYGYTF; cdr3_nt: TGTGCCAGCAGTTTAGTACAGGGGAACTATGGCTACACCTTC
clone_size: NA; j_call: TRBJ1-2; d_call: NA; v_call: TRBV25-1; cdr3_length: 14; cdr3_aa: CASSEKHRPYGYTF; cdr3_nt: TGTGCCAGCAGCGAAAAACACAGGCCCTATGGCTACACCTTC